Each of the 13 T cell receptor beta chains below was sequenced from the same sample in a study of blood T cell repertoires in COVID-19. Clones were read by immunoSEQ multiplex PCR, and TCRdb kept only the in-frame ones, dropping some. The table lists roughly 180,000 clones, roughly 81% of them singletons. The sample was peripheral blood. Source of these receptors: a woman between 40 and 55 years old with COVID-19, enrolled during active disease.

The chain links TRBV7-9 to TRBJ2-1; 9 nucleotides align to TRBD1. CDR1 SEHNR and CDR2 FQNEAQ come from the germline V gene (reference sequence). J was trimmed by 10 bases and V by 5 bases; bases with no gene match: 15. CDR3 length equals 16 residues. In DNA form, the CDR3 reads TGTGCCAGCAGCCCCTGGACAGGGGCCGCCCTGACGGAGCAGTTCTTC. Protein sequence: CASSPWTGAALTEQFF.

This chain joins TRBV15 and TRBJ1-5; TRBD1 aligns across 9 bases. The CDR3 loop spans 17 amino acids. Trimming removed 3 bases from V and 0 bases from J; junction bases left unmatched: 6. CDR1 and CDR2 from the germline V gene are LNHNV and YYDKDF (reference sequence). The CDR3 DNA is TGTGCCACCAGCAGTGGGCGGGACAGGGTTAGCAATCAGCCCCAGCATTTT. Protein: CATSSGRDRVSNQPQHF.

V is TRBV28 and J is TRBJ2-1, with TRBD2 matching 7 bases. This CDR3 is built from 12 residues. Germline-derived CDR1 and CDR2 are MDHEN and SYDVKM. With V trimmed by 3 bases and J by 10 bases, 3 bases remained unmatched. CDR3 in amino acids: CASSFQGGEQFF. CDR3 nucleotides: TGTGCCAGCAGTTTCCAGGGAGGGGAGCAGTTCTTC.

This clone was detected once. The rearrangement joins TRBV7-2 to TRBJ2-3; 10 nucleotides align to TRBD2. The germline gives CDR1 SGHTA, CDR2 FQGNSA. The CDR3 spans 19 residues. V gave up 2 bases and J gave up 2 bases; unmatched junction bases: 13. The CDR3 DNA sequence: TGTGCCAGCAGCTTACCTCTAGCGGGAGAGGTGATTACCACAGATACGCAGTATTTT. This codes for CASSLPLAGEVITTDTQYF. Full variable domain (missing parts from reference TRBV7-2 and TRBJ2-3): GAGVSQSPSNKVTEKGKDVELRCDPISGHTALYWYRQSLGQGLEFLIYFQGNSAPDKSGLPSDRFSAERTGGSVSTLTIQRTQQEDSAVYLCASSLPLAGEVITTDTQYFGPGTRLTVL.

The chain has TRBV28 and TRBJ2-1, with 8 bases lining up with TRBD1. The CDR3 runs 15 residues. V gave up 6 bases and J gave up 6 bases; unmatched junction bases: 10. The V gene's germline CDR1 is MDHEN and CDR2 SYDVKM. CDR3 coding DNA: TGTGCCAGCAGGTCGGACAGGGCCTACCTCAATGAGCAGTTCTTC. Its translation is CASRSDRAYLNEQFF.

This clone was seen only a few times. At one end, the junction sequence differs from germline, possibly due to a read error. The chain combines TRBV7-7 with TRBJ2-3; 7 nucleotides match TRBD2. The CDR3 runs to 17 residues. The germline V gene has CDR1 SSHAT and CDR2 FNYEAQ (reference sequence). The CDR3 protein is CASSLGGGITSTDTQYF. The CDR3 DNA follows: TGTGCTAGCAGCCTCGGGGGAGGGATCACTAGCACAGATACGCAGTATTTT.

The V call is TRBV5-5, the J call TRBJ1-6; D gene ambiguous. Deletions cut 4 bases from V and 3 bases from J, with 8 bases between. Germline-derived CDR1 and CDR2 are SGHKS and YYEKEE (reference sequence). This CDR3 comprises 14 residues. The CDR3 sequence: CASSREYYNSPLHF. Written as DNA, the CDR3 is TGTGCCAGCAGCCGGGAGTACTATAATTCACCCCTCCACTTT.

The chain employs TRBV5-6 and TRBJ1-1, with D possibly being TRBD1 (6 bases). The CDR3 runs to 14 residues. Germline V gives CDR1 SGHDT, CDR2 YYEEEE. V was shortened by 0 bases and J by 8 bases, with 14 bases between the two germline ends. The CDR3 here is CASSLALGAQEAFF. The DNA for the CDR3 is TGTGCCAGCAGCTTGGCATTGGGGGCCCAAGAAGCTTTCTTT.

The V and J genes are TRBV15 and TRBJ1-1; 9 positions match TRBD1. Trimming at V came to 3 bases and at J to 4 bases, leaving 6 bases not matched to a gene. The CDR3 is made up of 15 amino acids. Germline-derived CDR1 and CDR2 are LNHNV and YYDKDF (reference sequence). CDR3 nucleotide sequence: TGTGCCACCAGCAGGGACAGGGGAAGGGGCACTGAAGCTTTCTTT. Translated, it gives CATSRDRGRGTEAFF.

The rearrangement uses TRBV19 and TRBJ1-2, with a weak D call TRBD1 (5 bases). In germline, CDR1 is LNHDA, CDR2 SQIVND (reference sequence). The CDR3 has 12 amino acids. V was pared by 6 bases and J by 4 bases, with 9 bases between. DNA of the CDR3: TGTGCCAGTAGACGGGGGAGCTATGGCTACACCTTC. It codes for CASRRGSYGYTF.

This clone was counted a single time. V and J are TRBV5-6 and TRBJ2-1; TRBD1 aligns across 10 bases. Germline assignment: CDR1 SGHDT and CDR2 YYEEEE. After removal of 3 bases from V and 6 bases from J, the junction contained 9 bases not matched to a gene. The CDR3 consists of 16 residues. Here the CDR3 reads CASSWIGDRGTNEQFF. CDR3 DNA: TGTGCCAGCAGCTGGATTGGGGACAGGGGAACCAATGAGCAGTTCTTC.

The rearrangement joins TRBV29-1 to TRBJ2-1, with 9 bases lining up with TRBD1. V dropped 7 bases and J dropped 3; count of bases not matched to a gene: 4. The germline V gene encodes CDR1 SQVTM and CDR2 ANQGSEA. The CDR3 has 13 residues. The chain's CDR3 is CSGWGQGYNEQFF. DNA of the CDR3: TGCAGCGGGTGGGGACAGGGCTACAATGAGCAGTTCTTC.

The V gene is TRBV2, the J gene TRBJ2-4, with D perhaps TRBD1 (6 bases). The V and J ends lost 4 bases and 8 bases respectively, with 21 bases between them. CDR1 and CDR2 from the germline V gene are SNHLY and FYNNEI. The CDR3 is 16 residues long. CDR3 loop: CASSVGGGRSGDIQYF. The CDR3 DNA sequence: TGTGCCAGCAGTGTAGGGGGTGGGCGGTCCGGTGACATTCAGTACTTC.